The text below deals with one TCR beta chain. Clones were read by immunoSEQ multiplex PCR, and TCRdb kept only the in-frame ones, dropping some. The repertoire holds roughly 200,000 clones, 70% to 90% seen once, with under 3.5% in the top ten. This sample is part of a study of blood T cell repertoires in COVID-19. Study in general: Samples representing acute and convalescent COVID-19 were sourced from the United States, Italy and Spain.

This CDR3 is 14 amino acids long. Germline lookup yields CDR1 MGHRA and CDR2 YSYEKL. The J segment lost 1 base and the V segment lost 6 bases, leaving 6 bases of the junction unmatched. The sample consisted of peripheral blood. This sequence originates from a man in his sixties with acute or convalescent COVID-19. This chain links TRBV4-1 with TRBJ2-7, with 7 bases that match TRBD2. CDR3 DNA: TGCGCCAGCAGTTTAAAAGCGGGATCCTACGAGCAGTACTTC. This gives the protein CASSLKAGSYEQYF.